One sample yielded the 31 T cell receptor beta chains listed below, sequenced in a study of cytomegalovirus exposure and HLA in healthy donors. Amplification used 60 Vbeta primers and 13 Jbeta primers. Some clones are missing from TCRdb's copy, which holds only in-frame ones; the method was immunoSEQ multiplex PCR. Found here are 200,000 to 250,000 clones; the top ten clones hold around 0.95%. Sequencing input: PBMCs. The receptors shown here come from a woman in her 30s in good health and CMV-seropositive.

The chain uses TRBV6-6 and TRBJ2-2, with 7 positions matching TRBD2. The V gene end was trimmed by 5 bases and the J gene end by 5 bases; junction bases not matched to a gene: 8. The CDR3 contains 15 residues. CDR1 is MNHNY, CDR2 SVGAGI, per germline (reference sequence). CDR3 bases: TGTGCCAGCAGTAATAGCGGGCGGGGGACCGGGGAGCTGTTTTTT. It is translated as CASSNSGRGTGELFF.

This chain uses TRBV15 with TRBJ2-2; 7 nucleotides align to TRBD1. The CDR3 is 13 amino acids. CDR1 is LNHNV, CDR2 YYDKDF, per germline (reference sequence). Losses at the gene ends were 10 bases for V and 2 bases for J; bases not matched to a gene: 4. The CDR3 DNA is TGTGCCATCGACAGGGAAAACACCGGGGAGCTGTTTTTT. Protein sequence: CAIDRENTGELFF.

The rearrangement joins TRBV19 to TRBJ2-2; 7 positions match TRBD2. V was pared by 3 bases and J by 15 bases, with 4 bases of the junction left unmatched. Germline V gives CDR1 LNHDA, CDR2 SQIVND (reference sequence). The CDR3 covers 11 residues. CDR3 nucleotide sequence: TGTGCCAGTAGTATGAGGGGAGGGGTGTTTTTT. Amino acids: CASSMRGGVFF.

The chain joins TRBV19 to TRBJ1-6; a possible D gene is TRBD1 (5 bases). Germline V gene sequence: CDR1 LNHDA, CDR2 SQIVND (reference sequence). The CDR3 extends over 15 amino acids. Between the trimmed V and J ends, which lost 4 bases and 8 bases, there was a span of 15 bases. The chain's CDR3 is CASSTRGVRDSPLHF. The CDR3, as DNA: TGTGCCAGTAGTACCCGCGGGGTCAGGGATTCACCCCTCCACTTT.

The genes are TRBV1 and TRBJ2-7; the DNA was not compared with TRBD2, the D call given in the table. TRBV1 is reported as a pseudogene. This CDR3 has 16 residues. The CDR3 DNA is TGCACCAGCAGCCATCCCCACGGGCGGGGGACCTACGAGCAGTACTTC. Translation gives CTSSHPHGRGTYEQYF.

The chain is built from TRBV2 and TRBJ1-1; no firm D call. The CDR3 has 13 amino acids. The germline V and J ends were trimmed by 5 bases and 1 base, with 8 bases remaining between them. Germline V gene sequence: CDR1 SNHLY, CDR2 FYNNEI. CDR3 coding DNA: TGTGCCAGCAGTTCTGAGGCGAACACTGAAGCTTTCTTT. Its translation: CASSSEANTEAFF.

V gene TRBV30 combines with J gene TRBJ1-1; perhaps TRBD1 as D (5 bases). V lost 3 bases, J lost 11 bases, and 10 bases lay in between. Germline-derived CDR1 and CDR2 are GTSNPN and SVGIG (reference sequence). The CDR3 runs 10 residues. CDR3: CAWRGTTAFF. The CDR3 DNA reads TGTGCCTGGAGAGGGACTACGGCTTTCTTT.

This chain connects TRBV27 to TRBJ2-7; TRBD1 matches at 9 bases. This CDR3 is 10 amino acids long. The germline gives CDR1 MNHEY, CDR2 SMNVEV (reference sequence). The V and J ends lost 11 bases and 5 bases, in that order; junction bases with no gene match: 1. The CDR3 sequence is CADRGDEQYF. The CDR3 DNA follows: TGTGCCGACAGGGGGGACGAGCAGTACTTC.

The chain couples TRBV12-5 to TRBJ1-6; 7 bases line up with TRBD1. After removal of 4 bases from V and 8 bases from J, the junction contained 17 bases not matched to a gene. The CDR3 totals 18 residues. Germline V lookup: CDR1 LGHNT, CDR2 FRNRAP. The CDR3 reads CASGSTNYRGYGYSPLHF. CDR3 bases: TGTGCTAGTGGTTCCACGAACTACAGGGGCTACGGTTATTCACCCCTCCACTTT.

V gene TRBV6-6 combines with J gene TRBJ1-5, with D possibly being TRBD1 (6 bases). Germline V gene lookup returns CDR1 MNHNY and CDR2 SVGAGI (reference sequence). Trimming removed 7 bases from V and 5 bases from J, with 15 bases in between. The length of the CDR3 is 14 residues. Written as DNA, the CDR3 is TGTGCCAGCAAGGCCAGGGGTGGTGATCAGCCCCAGCATTTT. Protein sequence: CASKARGGDQPQHF.

The gene calls are TRBV7-9 and TRBJ2-7; D possibly corresponds to TRBD1 (5 bases). Germline V gives CDR1 SEHNR, CDR2 FQNEAQ (reference sequence). CDR3 length equals 14 residues. V lost 5 bases and J 2 bases, leaving 13 bases between the germline ends. DNA for the CDR3: TGTGCCAGCAGCCACCCGACAGCAACCTACGAGCAGTACTTC. Translating gives CASSHPTATYEQYF.

The chain has TRBV19 and TRBJ2-4, with 13 bases lining up with TRBD2. CDR1 is LNHDA, CDR2 SQIVND, per germline (reference sequence). J lost 3 bases, V lost 6 bases, and 5 bases had no gene match. The CDR3 is 16 amino acids. CDR3 DNA: TGTGCCAGTAGAGGACTAGCGGGAGACGGCAAAAACATTCAGTACTTC. This translates into CASRGLAGDGKNIQYF.

The CDR3 DNA reads as TGTGCCACCAGCAGAGATCCTCAGGGGGAGGAGCAGTACTTC. It codes for CATSRDPQGEEQYF. V is TRBV15 and J is TRBJ2-7, with TRBD1 matching 7 bases. Germline V gene data show CDR1 as LNHNV and CDR2 as YYDKDF (reference sequence). The CDR3 contains 14 residues. The J segment lost 7 bases and the V segment lost 0 bases, leaving 6 bases of the junction unmatched.

The chain couples TRBV6-5 to TRBJ2-2; TRBD2 matches at 9 bases. The length of the CDR3 is 15 residues. Germline-derived CDR1 and CDR2 are MNHEY and SVGAGI. V shed 2 bases and J 5 bases; nucleotides not matched to a gene: 3. The CDR3 reads CASSYSSGRTGELFF. The DNA of the CDR3 is TGTGCCAGCAGTTACAGTAGCGGGAGAACCGGGGAGCTGTTTTTT.

The chain has TRBV30 and TRBJ2-1; 11 bases map to TRBD2. The V gene's germline CDR1 is GTSNPN and CDR2 SVGIG (reference sequence). CDR3 length equals 14 residues. The trim removed 2 bases at V and 12 bases at J, leaving 9 bases unmatched. The CDR3: CAWSMLAGGQGQFF. The CDR3 region has the DNA TGTGCCTGGAGTATGCTAGCGGGAGGCCAGGGGCAGTTCTTC.

V gene TRBV6-6 combines with J gene TRBJ2-2, with 7 bases fitting TRBD2. With V trimmed by 0 bases and J by 4 bases, 2 bases remained unmatched. This CDR3 spans 15 amino acids. Germline CDR1 reads MNHNY; CDR2 reads SVGAGI (reference sequence). CDR3 bases: TGTGCCAGCAGTTACTCGGGCGGGAGCACCGGGGAGCTGTTTTTT. As protein: CASSYSGGSTGELFF.

The CDR3 nucleotides read TGTGCCACCGCTCCATTTTCGAGCTCCTACAATGAGCAGTTCTTC. It codes for CATAPFSSSYNEQFF. The V call is TRBV15, the J call TRBJ2-1; D remains unclear. Per germline, CDR1 LNHNV and CDR2 YYDKDF (reference sequence). Trimming took 8 bases from V and 0 from J, leaving 14 bases between them. The CDR3 is 15 amino acids.

V usage is TRBV4-2 and J usage is TRBJ1-6; TRBD1 might be the D (5 bases). Trimming pared 3 bases from V and 5 bases from J, leaving 23 bases between. Germline CDR1 reads LGHNA; CDR2 reads YNFKEQ. This CDR3 has 19 amino acids. The CDR3 DNA reads as TGTGCCAGCAGCCATCATACCCCCGGCTGGGGGGAAGATAATTCACCCCTCCACTTT. Translation gives CASSHHTPGWGEDNSPLHF.

The J gene is TRBJ2-5, the V gene TRBV7-9, with 8 positions matching TRBD2. The germline CDR1 and CDR2 sequences are SEHNR and FQNEAQ (reference sequence). This CDR3 contains 15 residues. Losses at the gene ends were 2 bases for V and 5 bases for J; bases not matched to a gene: 7. The CDR3 region has the DNA TGTGCCAGCAGCTTATATCGGGAGGGCCGGGAGACCCAGTACTTC. Translation: CASSLYREGRETQYF.

V usage is TRBV6-6 and J usage is TRBJ2-3; D is perhaps TRBD2 (8 bases). Trimming pared 5 bases from V and 3 bases from J, leaving 12 bases between. CDR3 length equals 14 residues. Germline V gene sequence: CDR1 MNHNY, CDR2 SVGAGI (reference sequence). CDR3 region: CASSAGGQTDTQYF. In DNA form, the CDR3 reads TGTGCCAGCAGTGCGGGGGGACAGACAGATACGCAGTATTTT.

This chain links TRBV4-1 with TRBJ2-1, with a tentative D call TRBD2 (5 bases). The CDR3 runs to 19 residues. Germline-derived CDR1 and CDR2 are MGHRA and YSYEKL. The V gene lost 0 bases and the J gene lost 16 bases, with 34 bases spanning the gap. This chain's CDR3 is CASSQDNSGSWVRSNDLFF. The CDR3 DNA is TGCGCCAGCAGCCAAGATAATTCGGGATCTTGGGTAAGGAGCAACGACCTATTCTTC.

The CDR3, as DNA: TGTGCCAGCTCACCAGGGGAGAGCAATCAGCCCCAGCATTTT. Translating it yields CASSPGESNQPQHF. The chain combines TRBV18 with TRBJ1-5; D ambiguous. CDR3 size: 14 residues. The germline gives CDR1 KGHSH, CDR2 LQKENI. Trimming left V 2 bases short and J 1 base short, with 6 bases between.

The chain links TRBV10-3 to TRBJ1-4, with 10 nucleotides matching TRBD1. The CDR3 loop spans 15 amino acids. J lost 8 bases, V lost 4 bases, and 7 bases had no gene match. Germline CDR1 ENHRY, CDR2 SYGVKD. CDR3 amino acids: CAISGTGGGVEKLFF. Written as DNA, the CDR3 is TGTGCCATCAGTGGGACAGGGGGTGGAGTGGAAAAACTGTTTTTT.

The chain has TRBV2 and TRBJ2-5; TRBD2 is a possible D gene (7 bases). V gave up 8 bases and J gave up 7 bases, with 11 bases separating them. This CDR3 spans 11 amino acids. The germline V gene has CDR1 SNHLY and CDR2 FYNNEI. Here the CDR3 reads CASSGEGTQYF. In nucleotides, the CDR3 is TGTGCCAGCTCAGGGGAGGGGACCCAGTACTTC.

The V gene is TRBV13, the J gene TRBJ2-1; 9 bases match TRBD2. This CDR3 comprises 16 residues. Germline assignment: CDR1 PRHDT and CDR2 FYEKMQ (reference sequence). V was clipped by 4 bases and J by 7 bases; unmatched bases: 11. The CDR3 reads CASSSERGARRNEQFF. CDR3 nucleotides: TGTGCCAGCAGCTCCGAGCGGGGGGCCAGGAGGAATGAGCAGTTCTTC.

The chain has TRBV4-1 and TRBJ2-3, with a tentative D call TRBD2 (6 bases). The V and J ends lost 1 base and 1 base respectively, with 12 bases between them. Looked up from germline, CDR1 is MGHRA and CDR2 is YSYEKL. The CDR3 is 16 residues long. CDR3 in amino acids: CASSQGSGRRTDTQYF. The CDR3 DNA sequence: TGCGCCAGCAGCCAAGGTAGCGGACGACGCACAGATACGCAGTATTTT.

This chain joins TRBV11-2 and TRBJ1-1; no clear D. Germline assignment: CDR1 SGHAT and CDR2 FQNNGV. The CDR3 totals 14 residues. V shed 6 bases and J shed 0 bases, with 11 bases lying between them. CDR3 in DNA: TGTGCCAGCAGTTATCAAACGGTGAACACTGAAGCTTTCTTT. It codes for CASSYQTVNTEAFF.

V is TRBV7-9 and J is TRBJ2-7; a weak D match, TRBD2 (6 bases). Between the trimmed V and J ends, which lost 4 bases and 1 base, there was a span of 11 bases. CDR3 length: 14 residues. From germline, CDR1 is SEHNR and CDR2 FQNEAQ (reference sequence). The chain's CDR3 is CASSSSAGSYEQYF. The CDR3 region has the DNA TGTGCCAGCAGCTCATCCGCGGGGTCCTACGAGCAGTACTTC.

J is TRBJ2-7 and V is TRBV5-4; TRBD1 matches at 8 bases. Germline V gene sequence: CDR1 SGHNT, CDR2 YYREEE (reference sequence). This CDR3 region has 18 residues. Trimming cost V 3 bases and J 7 bases; bases outside gene matches: 21. The CDR3 is CASSSTLGRGQGGWEQYF. The CDR3 DNA is TGTGCCAGCAGCTCAACCCTGGGCCGTGGACAGGGAGGATGGGAGCAGTACTTC.

V and J are TRBV5-5 and TRBJ2-7; possibly TRBD1 for D (6 bases). The CDR3 is made up of 13 amino acids. The V and J ends lost 4 bases and 3 bases respectively, with 11 bases between them. Germline assignment: CDR1 SGHKS and CDR2 YYEKEE (reference sequence). DNA of the CDR3: TGTGCCAGCAGCCGGACAGAGATCTACGAGCAGTACTTC. Protein product: CASSRTEIYEQYF. Looking up the rest from reference TRBV5-5 and TRBJ2-7 gives the full variable domain: DAGVTQSPTHLIKTRGQQVTLRCSPISGHKSVSWYQQVLGQGPQFIFQYYEKEERGRGNFPDRFSARQFPNYSSELNVNALLLGDSALYLCASSRTEIYEQYFGPGTRLTVT.

The chain is built from TRBV4-1 and TRBJ2-7; D possibly corresponds to TRBD2 (6 bases). V was trimmed by 0 bases and J by 3 bases, leaving 12 bases between them. From germline, CDR1 is MGHRA and CDR2 YSYEKL. This CDR3 contains 15 residues. In nucleotides, the CDR3 is TGCGCCAGCAGCCAAGATGCTGCGGGGAGCTACGAGCAGTACTTC. Amino acid sequence: CASSQDAAGSYEQYF.